Below, 16 T cell receptor beta chains from the same sample are listed, as sequenced in a study of beta chain features in type 1 diabetes (dated 2018 in TCRdb). The library was obtained by the immunoSEQ multiplex PCR assay. The High Capacity cDNA Reverse Transcription Kit was used to reverse transcribe all of the isolated RNA, meaning that expressed TCRB transcripts were what got sequenced. Here the immuneACCESS table is served through TCRdb, limited to in-frame sequences with V and J called. Missing clones are a known gap in these copies; in checked studies unresolved V genes cover under half, and the rest lacks a known reason. The sample table shows about 470,000 clones, and approximately 30% are seen once. The ten biggest clones cover around 0.065% of the sample. The sample consisted of naive CD4+ T cells from blood. According to the study, the label for this sample's cell subset or site signals: true naive CD4+ T cells. These receptor sequences come from a man in his late teens or twenties in good health.

This chain joins TRBV29-1 and TRBJ2-1, with D perhaps TRBD1 (6 bases). There are 16 residues in the CDR3. The ends were cut back, 4 bases at V and 2 bases at J, with 18 bases in the middle. Looked up from germline, CDR1 is SQVTM and CDR2 is ANQGSEA. CDR3 bases: TGCAGCGTTGTTGGAGCGACAGGTTCCACCTACAATGAGCAGTTCTTC. It encodes CSVVGATGSTYNEQFF.

This clone has a handful of counts. The chain is built from TRBV5-6 and TRBJ2-2; 10 positions match TRBD2. The germline gives CDR1 SGHDT, CDR2 YYEEEE. The ends lost 1 base at V and 5 bases at J; junction bases unmatched: 2. CDR3 length equals 15 residues. CDR3 region: CASSLWGLATGELFF. The DNA for the CDR3 is TGTGCCAGCAGCTTGTGGGGACTAGCGACCGGGGAGCTGTTTTTT.

This chain joins TRBV9 and TRBJ1-2; D may be TRBD1 (5 bases). Germline V gene data show CDR1 as SGDLS and CDR2 as YYNGEE. The CDR3 has 16 residues. V was pared by 0 bases and J by 5 bases, with 17 bases between. Here the CDR3 DNA reads TGTGCCAGCAGCGTAGATCCCCGGGGCCTGTCATATGGCTACACCTTC. Protein product: CASSVDPRGLSYGYTF.

The chain links TRBV7-2 to TRBJ2-4; no firm D call. V was pared by 0 bases and J by 4 bases, with 10 bases between. CDR3 length: 15 residues. Germline values: CDR1 SGHTA, CDR2 FQGNSA. Here the CDR3 DNA reads TGTGCCAGCAGCTTAGCGCGAGCGCAGAAAAACATTCAGTACTTC. It codes for CASSLARAQKNIQYF.

V gene TRBV19 combines with J gene TRBJ2-5, with 12 bases lining up with TRBD2. CDR3 length equals 15 residues. The V gene end was trimmed by 5 bases and the J gene end by 6 bases; junction bases not matched to a gene: 7. The germline V gene has CDR1 LNHDA and CDR2 SQIVND (reference sequence). The CDR3 DNA follows: TGTGCCAGTAGTGTTCTAGCGGGAGGGGAGAAGACCCAGTACTTC. This sequence encodes CASSVLAGGEKTQYF.

V usage is TRBV11-1 and J usage is TRBJ2-3, with D perhaps assigned TRBD1 or TRBD2 (5 bases each). The V gene's germline CDR1 is SGHAT and CDR2 FQDESV (reference sequence). The germline V and J ends were trimmed by 5 bases and 4 bases, with 13 bases remaining between them. This CDR3 spans 14 amino acids. The DNA for the CDR3 is TGTGCCAGCAGCCCCGGGGCCGTCCCAGATACGCAGTATTTT. It translates to CASSPGAVPDTQYF.

The chain links TRBV29-1 to TRBJ1-2; 8 bases line up with TRBD1. V gave up 3 bases and J gave up 3 bases; unmatched junction bases: 3. CDR3 length: 13 residues. In germline, CDR1 is SQVTM, CDR2 ANQGSEA. DNA for the CDR3: TGCAGCGTTGATGGACAGGGCGACTATGGCTACACCTTC. Translation gives CSVDGQGDYGYTF.

V usage is TRBV15 and J usage is TRBJ1-2, with D possibly being TRBD1 (5 bases). This CDR3 region has 15 residues. With 0 bases removed from V and 5 bases from J, the gap between germline ends came to 13 bases. Germline V gene lookup returns CDR1 LNHNV and CDR2 YYDKDF (reference sequence). CDR3: CATSRDRVGPYGYTF. CDR3 sequence (DNA): TGTGCCACCAGCAGAGACCGCGTGGGGCCATATGGCTACACCTTC.

This clone was detected only a few times. The chain is built from TRBV10-3 and TRBJ2-2; 11 bases match TRBD2. Germline V gene sequence: CDR1 ENHRY, CDR2 SYGVKD. V gave up 5 bases and J gave up 0 bases; unmatched junction bases: 5. CDR3 length: 17 amino acids. The CDR3 DNA sequence: TGTGCCATCAGTAAAATAGCGGGAGGGCCGAACACCGGGGAGCTGTTTTTT. Translating it yields CAISKIAGGPNTGELFF.

This rearrangement joins TRBV14 to TRBJ2-7; 7 bases line up with TRBD1. Germline V lookup: CDR1 SGHDN, CDR2 FVKESK. CDR3 length: 16 residues. Trimming at V came to 4 bases and at J to 3 bases, leaving 12 bases not matched to a gene. Written as DNA, the CDR3 is TGTGCCAGCAGCCCGTGGACAGGCAGTTATTTCTACGAGCAGTACTTC. Translation: CASSPWTGSYFYEQYF. Complete variable domain (other parts from reference TRBV14 and TRBJ2-7): EAGVTQFPSHSVIEKGQTVTLRCDPISGHDNLYWYRRVMGKEIKFLLHFVKESKQDESGMPNNRFLAERTGGTYSTLKVQPAELEDSGVYFCASSPWTGSYFYEQYFGPGTRLTVT.

The chain uses TRBV5-1 and TRBJ2-5, with D possibly TRBD2 on 5 matching bases. Germline V gene lookup returns CDR1 SGHRS and CDR2 YFSETQ. CDR3 length: 14 amino acids. V was shortened by 4 bases and J by 4 bases, with 14 bases between the two germline ends. CDR3: CASSLREVRETQYF. In nucleotides, the CDR3 is TGCGCCAGCAGCCTACGGGAAGTTCGAGAGACCCAGTACTTC.

In its sample, this clone was seen a few times. The chain links TRBV7-2 to TRBJ2-1; 8 bases align to TRBD2. V gave up 1 base and J gave up 5 bases; unmatched junction bases: 7. This CDR3 is 16 amino acids long. Germline-derived CDR1 and CDR2 are SGHTA and FQGNSA. The CDR3: CASSLENGRAHNEQFF. CDR3 sequence (DNA): TGTGCCAGCAGCTTAGAGAACGGGAGGGCCCACAATGAGCAGTTCTTC.

The chain uses TRBV6-6 and TRBJ1-1; D uncertain. Germline CDR1 and CDR2: MNHNY and SVGAGI (reference sequence). V was shortened by 4 bases and J by 5 bases, with 11 bases between the two germline ends. CDR3 length: 13 amino acids. CDR3 in amino acids: CASSSRTGTEAFF. DNA for the CDR3: TGTGCCAGCAGTTCGCGGACGGGGACTGAAGCTTTCTTT.

This clone appeared a few times. The rearrangement uses TRBV30 and TRBJ1-2, with 8 bases identical to TRBD1. The junction had 4 bases not matched to a gene; V was cut back by 2 bases and J by 2 bases. The germline gives CDR1 GTSNPN, CDR2 SVGIG (reference sequence). CDR3 length: 14 residues. The CDR3 here is CAWSRGQANYGYTF. Written as DNA, the CDR3 is TGTGCCTGGAGTCGGGGACAGGCCAACTATGGCTACACCTTC.

The table lists this clone with a few counts. The rearrangement links TRBV29-1 to TRBJ2-7; TRBD2 aligns across 9 bases. The V gene's germline CDR1 is SQVTM and CDR2 ANQGSEA. The trim removed 0 bases at V and 4 bases at J, leaving 1 base unmatched. The CDR3 extends over 13 amino acids. The CDR3 loop reads CSVEDAGGYEQYF. The CDR3 coding sequence is TGCAGCGTTGAAGACGCGGGAGGGTACGAGCAGTACTTC.

The rearrangement links TRBV10-3 to TRBJ2-1; D unresolved. This CDR3 contains 16 residues. Trimming took off 0 bases at V and 0 bases at J, with 9 bases between the two ends. Germline V lookup: CDR1 ENHRY, CDR2 SYGVKD. The CDR3 DNA follows: TGTGCCATCAGTGAGTCGCCTCAGCTCTCCTACAATGAGCAGTTCTTC. Protein product: CAISESPQLSYNEQFF.